This TCR beta chain was obtained from a study of cytomegalovirus exposure and HLA in healthy donors. Study results and caveats: In vitro, a few CMV-associated chains proved specific for CMV antigens.

This CDR3 is 16 amino acids long. The V gene end was trimmed by 1 base and the J gene end by 4 bases; junction bases not matched to a gene: 6. Looked up from germline, CDR1 is SEHNR and CDR2 is FQNEAQ (reference sequence). Assay used: immunoSEQ multiplex PCR; TCRdb lists only in-frame clones, some missing. The sample shows about 330,000 clones, 75% to 90% of them seen only once. Points on this clone: Its specificity is unknown.

V and J are TRBV7-9 and TRBJ2-1, with 8 bases fitting TRBD2. The source of this sequence is a woman under 40 in good health and CMV-seropositive. Sequencing used PBMCs. CDR3 sequence: CASSLGFSGAYNEQFF. The CDR3 coding sequence is TGTGCCAGCAGCTTAGGCTTTAGCGGGGCATACAATGAGCAGTTCTTC.